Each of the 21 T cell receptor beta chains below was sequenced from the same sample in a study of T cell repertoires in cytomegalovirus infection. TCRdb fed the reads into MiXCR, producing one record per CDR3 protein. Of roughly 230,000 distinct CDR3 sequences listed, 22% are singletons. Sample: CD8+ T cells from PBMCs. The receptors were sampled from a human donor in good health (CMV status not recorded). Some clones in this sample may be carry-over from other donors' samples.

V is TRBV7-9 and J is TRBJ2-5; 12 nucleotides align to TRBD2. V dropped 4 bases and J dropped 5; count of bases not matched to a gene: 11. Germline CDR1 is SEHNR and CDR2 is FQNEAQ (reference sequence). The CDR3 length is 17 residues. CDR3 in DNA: TGTGCCAGCAGCTCTACCTCTAGCGGGGGGGCCCAGGAGACCCAGTACTTC. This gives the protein CASSSTSSGGAQETQYF.

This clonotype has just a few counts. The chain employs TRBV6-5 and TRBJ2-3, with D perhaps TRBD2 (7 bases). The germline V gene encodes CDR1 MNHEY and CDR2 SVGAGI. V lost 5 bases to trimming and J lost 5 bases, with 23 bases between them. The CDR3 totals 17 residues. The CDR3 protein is CASSPGGGGQFGDTQYF. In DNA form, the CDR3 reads TGTGCCAGCAGTCCGGGAGGAGGGGGGCAATTTGGAGATACGCAGTATTTT.

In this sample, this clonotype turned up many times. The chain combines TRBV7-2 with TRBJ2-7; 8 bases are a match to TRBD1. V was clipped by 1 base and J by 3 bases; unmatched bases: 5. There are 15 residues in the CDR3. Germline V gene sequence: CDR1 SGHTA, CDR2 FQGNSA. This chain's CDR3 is CASSLVTDRGYEQYF. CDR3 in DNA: TGTGCCAGCAGCTTAGTGACCGACAGGGGCTACGAGCAGTACTTC.

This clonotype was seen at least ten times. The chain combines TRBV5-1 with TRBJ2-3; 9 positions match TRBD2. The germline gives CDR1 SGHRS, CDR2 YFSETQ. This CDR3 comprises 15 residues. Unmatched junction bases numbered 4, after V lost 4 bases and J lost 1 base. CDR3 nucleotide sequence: TGCGCCAGCAGCAATGTAGCGGGGGGCACAGATACGCAGTATTTT. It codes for CASSNVAGGTDTQYF.

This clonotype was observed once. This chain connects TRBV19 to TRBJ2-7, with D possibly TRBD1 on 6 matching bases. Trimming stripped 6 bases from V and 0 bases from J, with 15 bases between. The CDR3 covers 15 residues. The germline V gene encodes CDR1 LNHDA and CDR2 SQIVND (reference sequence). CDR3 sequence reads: CASRPTGTYSYEQYF. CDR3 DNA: TGTGCCAGTAGGCCAACAGGGACCTACTCCTACGAGCAGTACTTC.

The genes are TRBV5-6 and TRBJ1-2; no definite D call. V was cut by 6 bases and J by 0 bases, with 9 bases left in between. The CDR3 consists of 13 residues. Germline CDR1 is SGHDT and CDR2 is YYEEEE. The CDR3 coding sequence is TGTGCCAGCAAGGGCAGCTCTAACTATGGCTACACCTTC. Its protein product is CASKGSSNYGYTF.

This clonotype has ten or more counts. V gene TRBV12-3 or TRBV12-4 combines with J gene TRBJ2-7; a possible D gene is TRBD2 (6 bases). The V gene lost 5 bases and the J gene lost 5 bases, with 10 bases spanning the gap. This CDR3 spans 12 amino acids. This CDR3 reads CASSPDYNEQYF. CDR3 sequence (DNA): TGTGCCAGCAGTCCGGACTACAACGAGCAGTACTTC.

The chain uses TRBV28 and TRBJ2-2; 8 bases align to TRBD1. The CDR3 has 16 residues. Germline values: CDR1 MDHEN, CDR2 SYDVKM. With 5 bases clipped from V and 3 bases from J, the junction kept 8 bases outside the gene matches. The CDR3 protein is CASSRTGLADTGELFF. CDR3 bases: TGTGCCAGCAGTCGGACAGGGTTGGCGGACACCGGGGAGCTGTTTTTT.

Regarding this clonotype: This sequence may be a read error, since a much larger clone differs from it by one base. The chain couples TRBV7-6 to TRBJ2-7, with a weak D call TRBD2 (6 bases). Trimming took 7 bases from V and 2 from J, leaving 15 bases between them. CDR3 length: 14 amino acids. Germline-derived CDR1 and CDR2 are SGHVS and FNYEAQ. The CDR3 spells CASKPGLGAYEQYF. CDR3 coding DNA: TGTGCCAGCAAGCCGGGACTCGGTGCCTACGAGCAGTACTTC.

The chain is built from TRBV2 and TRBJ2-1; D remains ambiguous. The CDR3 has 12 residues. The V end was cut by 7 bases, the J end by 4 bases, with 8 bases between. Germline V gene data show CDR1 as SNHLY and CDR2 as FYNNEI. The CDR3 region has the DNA TGTGCCAGCAAAGGTAGTTACAATGAGCAGTTCTTC. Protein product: CASKGSYNEQFF.

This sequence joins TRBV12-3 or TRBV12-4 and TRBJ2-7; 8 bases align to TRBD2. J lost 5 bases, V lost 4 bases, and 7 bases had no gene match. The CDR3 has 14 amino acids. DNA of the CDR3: TGTGCCAGCAGTTATCTTAATAGCGGGGACGAGCAGTACTTC. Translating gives CASSYLNSGDEQYF.

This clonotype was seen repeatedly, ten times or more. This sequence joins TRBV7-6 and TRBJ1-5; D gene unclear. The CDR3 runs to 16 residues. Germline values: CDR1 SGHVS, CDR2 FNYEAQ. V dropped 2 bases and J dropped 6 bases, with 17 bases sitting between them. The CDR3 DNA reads TGTGCCAGCAGCTTATTATTGGCAGGAGCCCCTCAGCCCCAGCATTTT. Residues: CASSLLLAGAPQPQHF.

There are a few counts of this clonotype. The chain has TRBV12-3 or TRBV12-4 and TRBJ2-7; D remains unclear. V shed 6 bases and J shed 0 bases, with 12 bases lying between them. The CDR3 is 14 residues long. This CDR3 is CASSLGWDSYEQYF. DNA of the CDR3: TGTGCCAGCAGCCTTGGGTGGGACTCCTACGAGCAGTACTTC.

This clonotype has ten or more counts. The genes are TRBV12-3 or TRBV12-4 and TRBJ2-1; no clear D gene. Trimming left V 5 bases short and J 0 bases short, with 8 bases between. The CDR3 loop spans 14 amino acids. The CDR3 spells CASSRTGSYNEQFF. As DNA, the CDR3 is TGTGCCAGCAGTCGGACGGGCTCCTACAATGAGCAGTTCTTC.

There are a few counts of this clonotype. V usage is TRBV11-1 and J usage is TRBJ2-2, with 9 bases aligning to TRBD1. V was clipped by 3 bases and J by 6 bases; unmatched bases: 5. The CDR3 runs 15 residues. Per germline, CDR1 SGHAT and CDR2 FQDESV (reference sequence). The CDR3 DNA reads TGTGCCAGCAGCTTGGGACAGGGCGGGTCCGGGGAGCTGTTTTTT. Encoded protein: CASSLGQGGSGELFF.

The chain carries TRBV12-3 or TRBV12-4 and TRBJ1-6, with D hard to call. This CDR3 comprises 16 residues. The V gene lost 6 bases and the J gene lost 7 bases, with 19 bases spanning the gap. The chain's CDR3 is CASSTGLPSYNSPLHF. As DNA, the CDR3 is TGTGCCAGCAGCACCGGTCTCCCAAGCTACAATTCACCCCTCCACTTT.

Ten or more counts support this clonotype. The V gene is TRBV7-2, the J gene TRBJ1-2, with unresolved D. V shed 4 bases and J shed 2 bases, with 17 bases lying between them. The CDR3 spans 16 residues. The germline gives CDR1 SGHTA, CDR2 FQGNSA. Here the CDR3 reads CASSSSLADGNYGYTF. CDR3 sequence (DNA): TGTGCCAGCAGCTCCTCTTTAGCGGACGGAAACTATGGCTACACCTTC.

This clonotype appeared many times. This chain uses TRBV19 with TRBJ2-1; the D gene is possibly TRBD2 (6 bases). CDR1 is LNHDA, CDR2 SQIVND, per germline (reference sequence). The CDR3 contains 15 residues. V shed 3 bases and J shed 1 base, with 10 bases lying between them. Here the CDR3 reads CASSIGGTSYNEQFF. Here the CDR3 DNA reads TGTGCCAGTAGTATTGGGGGGACGTCCTACAATGAGCAGTTCTTC.

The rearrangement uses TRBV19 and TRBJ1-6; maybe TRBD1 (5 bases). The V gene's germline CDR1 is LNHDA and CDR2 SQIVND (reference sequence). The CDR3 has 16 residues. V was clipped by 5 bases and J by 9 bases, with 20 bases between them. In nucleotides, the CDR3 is TGTGCCAGTAGTGTTCATCCGGGGGGGGTAGTTTCACCCCTCCACTTT. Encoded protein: CASSVHPGGVVSPLHF.

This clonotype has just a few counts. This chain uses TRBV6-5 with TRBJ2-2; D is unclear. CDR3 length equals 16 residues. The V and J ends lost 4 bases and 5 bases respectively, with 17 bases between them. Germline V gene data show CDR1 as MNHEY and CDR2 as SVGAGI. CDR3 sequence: CASSSPPVLGTGELFF. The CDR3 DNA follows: TGTGCCAGCAGTTCTCCACCCGTCCTCGGTACCGGGGAGCTGTTTTTT.

In DNA form, the CDR3 reads TGTGCCAGCAGTGAATCGGGGACGCACGGTACAGCTTTCTTT. Its protein product is CASSESGTHGTAFF. The V call is TRBV25-1, the J call TRBJ1-1; maybe TRBD1 (5 bases). This CDR3 comprises 14 residues. Germline V gene sequence: CDR1 MGHDK, CDR2 SYGVNS. Trimming stripped 1 base from V and 10 bases from J, with 16 bases between. The full variable domain, completed using reference TRBV25-1 and TRBJ1-1, is EADIYQTPRYLVIGTGKKITLECSQTMGHDKMYWYQQDPGMELHLIHYSYGVNSTEKGDLSSESTVSRIRTEHFPLTLESARPSHTSQYLCASSESGTHGTAFFGQGTRLTVV.